This T cell receptor (beta chain) was retrieved from a study of cytomegalovirus exposure and HLA in healthy donors. Overall study context: Of approximately 400 genotyped donors, roughly 81% clustered with self-reported Caucasian donors.

J gave up 7 bases and V 6 bases, and 3 bases lay outside the gene matches. The CDR3 loop spans 14 amino acids. From germline, CDR1 is MNHEY and CDR2 SVGAGI. This clone was seen a handful of times. The study ran its PCR with 60 Vbeta and 13 Jbeta primers. The method was immunoSEQ multiplex PCR; TCRdb's version includes in-frame clones alone and lacks a portion of them. The sample contains about 200,000 clones, 79% of which appear only once. This clonotype was sampled from a man in his fifties or sixties in good health and CMV-seronegative. The specimen sequenced was PBMCs. This chain joins TRBV6-5 and TRBJ1-4; 12 bases are a match to TRBD1. The CDR3 nucleotides are TGTGCCAGCAGGGGGACAGGGGGCGGTGAAAAACTGTTTTTT. Translating gives CASRGTGGGEKLFF.